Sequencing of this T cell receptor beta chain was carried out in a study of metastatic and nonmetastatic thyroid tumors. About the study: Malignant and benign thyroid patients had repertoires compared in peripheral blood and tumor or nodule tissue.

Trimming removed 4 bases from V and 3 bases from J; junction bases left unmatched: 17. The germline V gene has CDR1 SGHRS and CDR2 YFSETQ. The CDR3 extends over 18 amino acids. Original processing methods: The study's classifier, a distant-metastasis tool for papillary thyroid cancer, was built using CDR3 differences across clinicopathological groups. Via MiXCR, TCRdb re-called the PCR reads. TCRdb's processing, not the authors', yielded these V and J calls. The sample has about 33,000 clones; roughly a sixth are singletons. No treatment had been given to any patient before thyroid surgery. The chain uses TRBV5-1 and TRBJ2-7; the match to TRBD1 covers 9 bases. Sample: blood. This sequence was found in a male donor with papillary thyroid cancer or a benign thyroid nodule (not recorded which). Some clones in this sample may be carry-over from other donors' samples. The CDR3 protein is CASSRGQGPRAADYEQYF. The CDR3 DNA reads TGCGCCAGCAGCAGAGGACAGGGGCCGAGAGCAGCCGACTACGAGCAGTACTTC. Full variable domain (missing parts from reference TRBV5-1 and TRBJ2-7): KAGVTQTPRYLIKTRGQQVTLSCSPISGHRSVSWYQQTPGQGLQFLFEYFSETQRNKGNFPGRFSGRQFSNSRSEMNVSTLELGDSALYLCASSRGQGPRAADYEQYFGPGTRLTVT.